This TCR beta chain was obtained from a study of blood T cells in healthy people across ages. Individuals who donated were healthy Caucasians from Russia aged roughly 6 to 100. The authors ran a second PCR of 7 to 11 cycles using a sample-barcoded 5' primer and a J-beta primer mix. Researchers report that a template-switch adaptor with 12 random nucleotides tagged each cDNA molecule. TCRdb re-analysed the 5' RACE reads in MiXCR, keeping a single row per CDR3 protein. The sample lists about 780,000 distinct CDR3 sequences, under 80% occurring once. Trimming removed 4 bases at V and 0 bases at J, with 7 bases between. Germline V gene lookup returns CDR1 MNHEY and CDR2 SMNVEV (reference sequence). The CDR3 is made up of 13 amino acids.

Material for sequencing was blood. V usage is TRBV27 and J usage is TRBJ2-7; D unresolved. This sequence originates from a man under 40 in good health. The chain's CDR3 is CASSYGFSYEQYF. The CDR3 DNA reads as TGTGCCAGCAGTTACGGGTTCTCCTACGAGCAGTACTTC.